This passage covers 20 T cell receptor beta chains from one sample sequenced in a study of beta chain features in type 1 diabetes. The sequenced template was cDNA made from the entire isolated RNA. Some clones are missing from TCRdb's copy, which holds only in-frame ones; the method was immunoSEQ multiplex PCR. This table holds 680,000 or so clones, around a sixth found once. The sample taken for sequencing was naive CD4+ T cells from blood. The receptors derive from a man aged 18 to 30 in good health.

This rearrangement joins TRBV2 to TRBJ2-6, with 9 bases aligning to TRBD1. Germline trimming cut 7 bases from V and 0 bases from J; bases unmatched to any gene: 16. Per the germline V gene, CDR1 is SNHLY and CDR2 is FYNNEI. This CDR3 is 20 amino acids long. This CDR3 reads CASKGRDRALISSGANVLTF. The CDR3 DNA sequence: TGTGCCAGCAAGGGGCGGGACAGGGCCCTGATCAGCTCTGGGGCCAACGTCCTGACTTTC. Filled out from reference TRBV2 and TRBJ2-6, the complete variable domain reads EPEVTQTPSHQVTQMGQEVILRCVPISNHLYFYWYRQILGQKVEFLVSFYNNEISEKSEIFDDQFSVERPDGSNFTLKIRSTKLEDSAMYFCASKGRDRALISSGANVLTFGAGSRLTVL.

CDR3 DNA sequence: TGTGCCAGCAGCTCCGGGGGCGGGCAGTACTTC. Residues: CASSSGGGQYF. The rearrangement links TRBV2 to TRBJ2-7, with D perhaps given as TRBD1 or TRBD2 (6 bases each). The germline V and J ends were trimmed by 6 bases and 9 bases, with 12 bases remaining between them. Germline lookup yields CDR1 SNHLY and CDR2 FYNNEI. The CDR3 totals 11 residues.

The CDR3 is CAWSGMPMNTEAFF. The CDR3 region has the DNA TGTGCCTGGAGTGGTATGCCCATGAACACTGAAGCTTTCTTT. The chain carries TRBV30 and TRBJ1-1, with D hard to call. CDR1 and CDR2 (germline): GTSNPN, SVGIG (reference sequence). This CDR3 contains 14 residues. Between the trimmed V and J ends, which lost 1 base and 0 bases, there was a span of 9 bases.

The chain combines TRBV10-3 with TRBJ2-7, with 8 bases aligning to TRBD2. In germline, CDR1 is ENHRY, CDR2 SYGVKD. V was pared by 3 bases and J by 2 bases, with 3 bases of the junction left unmatched. There are 14 residues in the CDR3. DNA of the CDR3: TGTGCCATCAGTGACGGGAGGGCGGCCTACGAGCAGTACTTC. Amino acid sequence: CAISDGRAAYEQYF.

This chain joins TRBV14 and TRBJ2-7; 8 nucleotides align to TRBD1. Germline assignment: CDR1 SGHDN and CDR2 FVKESK. The CDR3 length is 16 residues. The J segment lost 0 bases and the V segment lost 4 bases, leaving 8 bases of the junction unmatched. This CDR3 is CASSRVQGVPSYEQYF. Written as DNA, the CDR3 is TGTGCCAGCAGCCGCGTACAGGGGGTTCCCTCCTACGAGCAGTACTTC.

This clone appeared a few times. The rearrangement links TRBV4-2 to TRBJ2-5; 12 bases are a match to TRBD1. Germline V lookup: CDR1 LGHNA, CDR2 YNFKEQ. V lost 0 bases, J lost 9 bases, and 5 bases stayed unmatched. The CDR3 length is 15 residues. This CDR3 is CASSQDQGTGGSQYF. The DNA of the CDR3 is TGTGCCAGCAGCCAAGACCAAGGGACAGGGGGCTCCCAGTACTTC.

This clone occurred a few times. The V and J genes are TRBV9 and TRBJ2-6; 11 bases align to TRBD1. This CDR3 is built from 18 residues. The V gene end was trimmed by 4 bases and the J gene end by 1 base; junction bases not matched to a gene: 7. Germline V gene sequence: CDR1 SGDLS, CDR2 YYNGEE. CDR3: CASSLRDRGYSGANVLTF. The CDR3 nucleotides are TGTGCCAGCAGCCTCCGGGACAGGGGGTATTCTGGGGCCAACGTCCTGACTTTC.

This chain links TRBV6-5 with TRBJ2-7, with TRBD1 identical over 8 bases. V trimming: 6 bases; J trimming: 2 bases; junction bases outside the gene matches: 9. The germline V gene encodes CDR1 MNHEY and CDR2 SVGAGI. The CDR3 is 15 residues long. The CDR3 nucleotides are TGTGCCAGCAGCCGGATGAGACAGGGGACCTACGAGCAGTACTTC. Its protein product is CASSRMRQGTYEQYF.

As to this clone: A read error may be the cause here, since a much bigger clone is one base away. This sequence joins TRBV11-1 and TRBJ2-6; D uncertain. The CDR3 consists of 13 residues. Germline V gene lookup returns CDR1 SGHAT and CDR2 FQDESV (reference sequence). The ends were cut back, 3 bases at V and 3 bases at J, with 3 bases in the middle. CDR3 nucleotides: TGTGCCAGCAGCTTCTTTGGGGCCAACGTCCTGACTTTC. It specifies CASSFFGANVLTF.

This clone was seen a few times. The gene calls are TRBV7-3 and TRBJ2-1, with TRBD2 matching 10 bases. Trimming removed 5 bases from V and 10 bases from J; junction bases left unmatched: 5. There are 13 residues in the CDR3. The germline V gene encodes CDR1 SGHTA and CDR2 FQGTGA. CDR3 coding DNA: TGTGCCAGCAGCCTCCAGGGACTAGCGGAGCAGTTCTTC. Encoded protein: CASSLQGLAEQFF.

Worth noting for this clone: Other DNA sequences from this sample encode an identical CDR3 as well. The rearrangement links TRBV7-2 to TRBJ2-7; D perhaps matches TRBD1 (6 bases). This CDR3 is built from 14 residues. Trimming stripped 1 base from V and 1 base from J, with 8 bases between. CDR1 is SGHTA and CDR2 is FQGNSA in the germline V gene. The CDR3 nucleotides read TGTGCCAGCAGCTTAGTCCAGGGGTCCTACGAGCAGTACTTC. It translates to CASSLVQGSYEQYF.

CDR3 region: CASSTTRYNEQFF. CDR3 nucleotides: TGTGCCAGCAGCACGACTCGTTACAATGAGCAGTTCTTC. This chain uses TRBV7-3 with TRBJ2-1; unclear D gene. The CDR3 spans 13 residues. Trimming pared 5 bases from V and 4 bases from J, leaving 9 bases between. Germline CDR1 is SGHTA and CDR2 is FQGTGA.

The chain carries TRBV7-2 and TRBJ1-6; D possibly corresponds to TRBD1 (6 bases). The germline V gene encodes CDR1 SGHTA and CDR2 FQGNSA. The CDR3 totals 14 residues. Trimming removed 2 bases from V and 9 bases from J, with 11 bases in between. CDR3 in DNA: TGTGCCAGCAGCTTAACGCAGGGGATTTCACCCCTCCACTTT. Translated: CASSLTQGISPLHF.

This clone showed up just a few times. The rearrangement joins TRBV7-8 to TRBJ2-7; D may be TRBD1 or TRBD2 (7 bases each). V lost 5 bases and J lost 4, with 21 bases in between. Germline V gene sequence: CDR1 SGHVS, CDR2 FQNEAQ. This CDR3 has 16 residues. CDR3 amino acids: CASSARQGLAAYEQYF. For the CDR3, the DNA is TGTGCCAGCAGCGCCCGACAGGGCCTAGCGGCGTACGAGCAGTACTTC. Drawing the rest from reference TRBV7-8 and TRBJ2-7, the complete variable domain is GAGVSQSPRYKVAKRGQDVALRCDPISGHVSLFWYQQALGQGPEFLTYFQNEAQLDKSGLPSDRFFAERPEGSVSTLKIQRTQQEDSAVYLCASSARQGLAAYEQYFGPGTRLTVT.

This clone was seen a few times. The V gene is TRBV20-1, the J gene TRBJ1-1; D is unresolved. This CDR3 region has 11 residues. The V gene's germline CDR1 is DFQATT and CDR2 SNEGSKA (reference sequence). V was clipped by 5 bases and J by 6 bases, with 10 bases between them. Here the CDR3 reads CSASGDPEAFF. CDR3 nucleotide sequence: TGCAGTGCTTCCGGGGATCCTGAAGCTTTCTTT.

The chain joins TRBV28 to TRBJ2-7; possible D gene TRBD1, 6 bases. The CDR3 has 12 residues. V was pared by 6 bases and J by 3 bases, with 9 bases between. Per germline, CDR1 MDHEN and CDR2 SYDVKM. The CDR3 DNA is TGTGCCAGCAGACAGGGTGACTACGAGCAGTACTTC. Translated, it gives CASRQGDYEQYF. Full variable domain (outside the CDR3, taken from reference TRBV28 and TRBJ2-7): DVKVTQSSRYLVKRTGEKVFLECVQDMDHENMFWYRQDPGLGLRLIYFSYDVKMKEKGDIPEGYSVSREKKERFSLILESASTNQTSMYLCASRQGDYEQYFGPGTRLTVT.

This clone was picked up a small number of times. The chain carries TRBV28 and TRBJ2-5; a weak D match, TRBD2 (6 bases). The CDR3 sequence is 13 residues long. Trimming took off 8 bases at V and 2 bases at J, with 12 bases between the two ends. Germline lookup yields CDR1 MDHEN and CDR2 SYDVKM. CDR3 sequence: CASSRGLQETQYF. The CDR3 region has the DNA TGTGCCAGCTCGCGGGGACTTCAAGAGACCCAGTACTTC.

This chain joins TRBV7-2 and TRBJ2-2; D is possibly TRBD1 (5 bases). This CDR3 spans 16 amino acids. V lost 2 bases and J lost 6, with 16 bases in between. CDR1 SGHTA and CDR2 FQGNSA come from the germline V gene. The CDR3 region has the DNA TGTGCCAGCAGCTTACAGGGCCCGCCGATCCCCGGGGAGCTGTTTTTT. It translates to CASSLQGPPIPGELFF.

This clone was detected a few times. The chain's CDR3 is CASSPRPGANQPQHF. CDR3 sequence (DNA): TGTGCCAGTAGCCCAAGGCCAGGGGCCAATCAGCCCCAGCATTTT. The rearrangement uses TRBV19 and TRBJ1-5; tentative D call: TRBD1 (6 bases). V lost 6 bases to trimming and J lost 3 bases, with 15 bases between them. Germline CDR1 reads LNHDA; CDR2 reads SQIVND (reference sequence). The CDR3 extends over 15 amino acids.

This clone showed up just a few times. The J gene is TRBJ1-1, the V gene TRBV4-2; 8 bases match TRBD1. The germline gives CDR1 LGHNA, CDR2 YNFKEQ. Unmatched junction bases numbered 7, after V lost 1 base and J lost 3 bases. The CDR3 loop spans 16 amino acids. The CDR3 region has the DNA TGTGCCAGCAGCCAAGCCCTGACAGGGGAGCACACTGAAGCTTTCTTT. Its protein product is CASSQALTGEHTEAFF.